This section outlines one T cell receptor beta chain sequence together with its context. The data were obtained in a study of blood T cell repertoires in COVID-19. The CDR3 contains 18 residues. V shed 1 base, J shed 2 bases, and the junction held 4 bases outside the gene matches. Looked up from germline, CDR1 is SGHVS and CDR2 is FQNEAQ. This table comes from immunoSEQ multiplex PCR, and its TCRdb copy is limited to in-frame clones, with some not included. The sample contains more than 200,000 clones, approximately 90% of which appear only once. Source material: PBMCs or T cells enriched from blood (not recorded which). This clonotype originated in a man aged 35 to 55 who had recovered from COVID-19. The J gene is TRBJ2-1, the V gene TRBV7-8; TRBD2 agrees at 14 bases. The CDR3 is CASSLGLAGGKTYNEQFF. The CDR3, as DNA: TGTGCCAGCAGCTTAGGACTAGCGGGGGGGAAAACCTACAATGAGCAGTTCTTC.